Listed below are T cell receptor beta chains from one sample, sequenced in a study of CD8+CD57+ T cells in acquired aplastic anemia. TCRdb reprocessed the reads via MiXCR and lists one record per CDR3 protein. Of over 150,000 distinct CDR3 sequences detected, roughly two thirds appear once; the ten largest clones hold 40% to 60%. Sequenced sample: sorted CD4+, CD8+, or CD8+CD57+ T cells (not recorded which) from PBMCs. All receptors derive from a human donor with aplastic anemia. CDR3s leave out the opening cysteine and the closing phenylalanine or tryptophan. Expanded clones get a size class; other rows say once, few or many, or leave the size out.

j_gene: TRBJ2-3
abundance: NA
v_gene: TRBV19
CDR3aa: ASSTRVIADTQY

j_gene: TRBJ2-5
abundance: NA
v_gene: TRBV14
CDR3aa: ASSQPGLGTQY

j_gene: TRBJ1-6
abundance: NA
v_gene: TRBV7-6
CDR3aa: ASSLHQGGNSPLH

j_gene: TRBJ1-1
abundance: NA
v_gene: TRBV10-3
CDR3aa: AISESGRTGTEAF

j_gene: TRBJ2-5
abundance: NA
v_gene: TRBV5-1
CDR3aa: ASGEGSTETQY

j_gene: TRBJ2-3
abundance: NA
v_gene: TRBV24-1
CDR3aa: ATSDSRDRDPDTQY

j_gene: TRBJ2-7
abundance: NA
v_gene: TRBV5-1
CDR3aa: ASSPLRGDDEQY

j_gene: TRBJ1-5
abundance: NA
v_gene: TRBV24-1
CDR3aa: ATSDNSSNQPQH

j_gene: TRBJ1-5
abundance: NA
v_gene: TRBV20-1
CDR3aa: SARPRTHLNQPQH

j_gene: TRBJ2-1
abundance: NA
v_gene: TRBV24-1
CDR3aa: ATSDPRTVNNEQF

j_gene: TRBJ1-2
abundance: NA
v_gene: TRBV7-2
CDR3aa: ASRGGLGGYT

j_gene: TRBJ1-4
abundance: NA
v_gene: TRBV20-1
CDR3aa: SALSTDLNEKLF

j_gene: TRBJ1-2
abundance: NA
v_gene: TRBV7-6
CDR3aa: ASSLNANYGYT

j_gene: TRBJ2-1
abundance: NA
v_gene: TRBV29-1
CDR3aa: SGAVSYNEQF

j_gene: TRBJ1-2
abundance: few
v_gene: TRBV20-1
CDR3aa: SANRQNDYGYT

j_gene: TRBJ2-5
abundance: few
v_gene: TRBV7-9
CDR3aa: ASSGGGGETQY

j_gene: TRBJ2-7
abundance: few
v_gene: TRBV7-2
CDR3aa: ASSSWTGGGEQY

j_gene: TRBJ1-1
abundance: NA
v_gene: TRBV24-1
CDR3aa: ATSGSLNTEAF

j_gene: TRBJ2-7
abundance: NA
v_gene: TRBV29-1
CDR3aa: STYSGSHEQY

j_gene: TRBJ1-1
abundance: NA
v_gene: TRBV10-3
CDR3aa: AITQKGGNTEAF

j_gene: TRBJ1-6
abundance: NA
v_gene: TRBV7-9
CDR3aa: ASRSERRDSPLH

j_gene: TRBJ2-5
abundance: few
v_gene: TRBV7-2
CDR3aa: ASSLPTGGSDETQY

j_gene: TRBJ2-7
abundance: medium-sized
v_gene: TRBV10-2
CDR3aa: ASSRDQSYEQY

j_gene: TRBJ2-7
abundance: NA
v_gene: TRBV10-3
CDR3aa: AISDPSSGGFYEQY

j_gene: TRBJ2-1
abundance: NA
v_gene: TRBV29-1
CDR3aa: SVDSGTAKVPYYNEQF

j_gene: TRBJ2-1
abundance: NA
v_gene: TRBV19
CDR3aa: ASSLGASSYNEQF

j_gene: TRBJ2-7
abundance: NA
v_gene: TRBV24-1
CDR3aa: ATTGGYEQY

j_gene: TRBJ1-2
abundance: NA
v_gene: TRBV20-1
CDR3aa: SASTGRSYGYT

j_gene: TRBJ1-6
abundance: NA
v_gene: TRBV11-2
CDR3aa: ASSFGMRNSPLH

j_gene: TRBJ2-7
abundance: NA
v_gene: TRBV5-5
CDR3aa: ASSLGEPEQY

j_gene: TRBJ1-5
abundance: NA
v_gene: TRBV7-2
CDR3aa: ASSPVTGIINQPQH

j_gene: TRBJ2-7
abundance: few
v_gene: TRBV10-3
CDR3aa: AISESGEVKY

j_gene: TRBJ2-5
abundance: NA
v_gene: TRBV7-9
CDR3aa: ASSLRDAPSQETQY

j_gene: TRBJ1-1
abundance: NA
v_gene: TRBV10-3
CDR3aa: AISESKRDEAF

j_gene: TRBJ1-1
abundance: once
v_gene: TRBV2
CDR3aa: ASSVTRTGKNTEAF

j_gene: TRBJ2-5
abundance: NA
v_gene: TRBV10-3
CDR3aa: AIGLGEETQY

j_gene: TRBJ1-2
abundance: NA
v_gene: TRBV19
CDR3aa: AWGGNSNYGYT

j_gene: TRBJ2-7
abundance: NA
v_gene: TRBV20-1
CDR3aa: SALDRESRYEQY

j_gene: TRBJ1-1
abundance: NA
v_gene: TRBV5-1
CDR3aa: ASSLDYSEAF

j_gene: TRBJ1-2
abundance: NA
v_gene: TRBV10-3
CDR3aa: AITQGSSNYGYT

j_gene: TRBJ1-1
abundance: NA
v_gene: TRBV7-3
CDR3aa: ASSQGHREEAF

j_gene: TRBJ2-1
abundance: NA
v_gene: TRBV14
CDR3aa: ATNRGANEQF

j_gene: TRBJ2-1
abundance: NA
v_gene: TRBV7-9
CDR3aa: ASSPRTSRSYNEQF

j_gene: TRBJ1-1
abundance: NA
v_gene: TRBV6-6
CDR3aa: ASSFGQLEAF

j_gene: TRBJ1-3
abundance: NA
v_gene: TRBV9
CDR3aa: ASSVDARENTMY

j_gene: TRBJ2-7
abundance: few
v_gene: TRBV20-1
CDR3aa: SAPFSYEQY

j_gene: TRBJ2-3
abundance: NA
v_gene: TRBV6-4
CDR3aa: ASSSGGGTDTQY

j_gene: TRBJ2-5
abundance: few
v_gene: TRBV7-8
CDR3aa: ASMGTGLETQY

j_gene: TRBJ2-1
abundance: NA
v_gene: TRBV29-1
CDR3aa: SVDSYNEQF

j_gene: TRBJ2-7
abundance: NA
v_gene: TRBV6-4
CDR3aa: ASRAQGQGIYEQY

j_gene: TRBJ2-5
abundance: NA
v_gene: TRBV9
CDR3aa: ASSSRTSGGETQY

j_gene: TRBJ2-7
abundance: few
v_gene: TRBV20-1
CDR3aa: SARSSGGSYEQY

j_gene: TRBJ2-3
abundance: NA
v_gene: TRBV7-9
CDR3aa: ASSGREVRDTQY